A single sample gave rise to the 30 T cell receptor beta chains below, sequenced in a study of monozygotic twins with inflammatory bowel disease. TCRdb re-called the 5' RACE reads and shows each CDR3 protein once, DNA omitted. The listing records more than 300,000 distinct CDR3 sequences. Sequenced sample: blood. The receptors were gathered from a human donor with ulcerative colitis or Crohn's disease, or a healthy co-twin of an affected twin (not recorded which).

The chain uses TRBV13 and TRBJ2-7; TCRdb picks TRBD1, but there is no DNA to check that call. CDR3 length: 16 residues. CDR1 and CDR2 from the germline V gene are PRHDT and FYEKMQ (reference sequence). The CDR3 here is CASSSRGTGSSYEQYF.

The CDR3 region is CASGWGWNEQFF. The V and J genes are TRBV3-1 and TRBJ2-1. CDR1 is LGHDT, CDR2 YNNKEL, per germline (reference sequence). The CDR3 contains 12 residues.

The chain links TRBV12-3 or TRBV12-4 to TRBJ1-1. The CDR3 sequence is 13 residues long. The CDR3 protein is CASTAQVAAEAFF.

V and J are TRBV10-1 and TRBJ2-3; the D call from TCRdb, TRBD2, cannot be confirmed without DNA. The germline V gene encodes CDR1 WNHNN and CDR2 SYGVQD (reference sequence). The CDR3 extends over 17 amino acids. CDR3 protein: CASSLTSGRGKSNTQYF.

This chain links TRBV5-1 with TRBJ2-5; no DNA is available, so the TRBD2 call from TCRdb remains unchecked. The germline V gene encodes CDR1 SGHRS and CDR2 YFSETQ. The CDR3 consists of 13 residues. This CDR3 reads CASSWTTSETQYF. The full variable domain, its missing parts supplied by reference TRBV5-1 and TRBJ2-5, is KAGVTQTPRYLIKTRGQQVTLSCSPISGHRSVSWYQQTPGQGLQFLFEYFSETQRNKGNFPGRFSGRQFSNSRSEMNVSTLELGDSALYLCASSWTTSETQYFGPGTRLLVL.

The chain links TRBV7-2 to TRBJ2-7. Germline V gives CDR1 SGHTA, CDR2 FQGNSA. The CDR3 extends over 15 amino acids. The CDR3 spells CASSLDTVETYEQYF.

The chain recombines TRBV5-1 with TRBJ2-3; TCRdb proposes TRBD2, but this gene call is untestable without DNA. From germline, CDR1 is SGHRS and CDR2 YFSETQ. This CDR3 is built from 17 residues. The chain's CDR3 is CASSWGLAGGRPDTQYF.

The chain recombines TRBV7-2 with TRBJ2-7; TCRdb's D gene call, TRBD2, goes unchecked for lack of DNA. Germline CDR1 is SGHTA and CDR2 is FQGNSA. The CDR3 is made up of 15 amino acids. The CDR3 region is CASSPGTSGTYEQYF.

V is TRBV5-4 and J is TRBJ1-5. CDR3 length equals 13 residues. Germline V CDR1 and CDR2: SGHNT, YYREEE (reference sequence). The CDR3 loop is CASSFFGNQPQHF.

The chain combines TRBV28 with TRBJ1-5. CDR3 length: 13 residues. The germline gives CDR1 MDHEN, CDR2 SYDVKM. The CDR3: CASSLYGAQPQHF.

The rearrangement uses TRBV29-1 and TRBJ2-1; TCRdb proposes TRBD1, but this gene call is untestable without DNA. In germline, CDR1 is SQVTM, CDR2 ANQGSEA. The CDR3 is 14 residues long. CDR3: CSVPLAGGSGEQFF.

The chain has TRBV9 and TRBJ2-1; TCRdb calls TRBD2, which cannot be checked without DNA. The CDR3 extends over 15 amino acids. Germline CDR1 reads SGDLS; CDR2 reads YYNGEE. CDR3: CAGLHGTRSYNEQFF.

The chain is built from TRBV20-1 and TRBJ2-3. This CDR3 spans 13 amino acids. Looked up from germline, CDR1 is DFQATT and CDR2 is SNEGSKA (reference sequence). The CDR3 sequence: CSARVLGSDTQYF.

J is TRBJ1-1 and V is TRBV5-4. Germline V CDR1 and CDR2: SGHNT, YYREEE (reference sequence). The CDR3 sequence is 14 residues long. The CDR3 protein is CASSLSPSGTEAFF.

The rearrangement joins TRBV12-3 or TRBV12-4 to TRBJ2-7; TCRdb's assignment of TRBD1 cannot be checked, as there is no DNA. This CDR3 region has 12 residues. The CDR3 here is CASKTDSYEQYF.

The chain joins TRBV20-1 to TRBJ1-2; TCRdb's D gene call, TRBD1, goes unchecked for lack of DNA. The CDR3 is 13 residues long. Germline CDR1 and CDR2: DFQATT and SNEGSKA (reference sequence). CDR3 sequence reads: CSAKQGANYGYTF.

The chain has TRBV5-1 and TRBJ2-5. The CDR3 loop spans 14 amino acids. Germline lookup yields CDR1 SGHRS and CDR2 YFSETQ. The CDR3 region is CASSLDREQETQYF.

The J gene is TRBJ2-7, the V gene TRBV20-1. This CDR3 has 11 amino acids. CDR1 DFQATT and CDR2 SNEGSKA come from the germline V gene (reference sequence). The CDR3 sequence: CSASRIYEQYF.

CDR3 sequence: CASKLLAGGLENTGELFF. The chain combines TRBV27 with TRBJ2-2; the D gene TCRdb calls, TRBD2, cannot be checked with no DNA. The length of the CDR3 is 18 residues. Per germline, CDR1 MNHEY and CDR2 SMNVEV (reference sequence).

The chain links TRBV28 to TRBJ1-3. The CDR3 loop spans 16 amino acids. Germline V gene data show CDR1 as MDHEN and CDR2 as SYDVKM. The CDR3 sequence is CASSTAGRNAGNTIYF.

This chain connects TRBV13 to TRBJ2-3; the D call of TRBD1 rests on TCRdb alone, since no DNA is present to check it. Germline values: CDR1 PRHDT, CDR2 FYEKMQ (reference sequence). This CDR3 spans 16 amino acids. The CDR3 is CASSPTGDRGTDTQYF.

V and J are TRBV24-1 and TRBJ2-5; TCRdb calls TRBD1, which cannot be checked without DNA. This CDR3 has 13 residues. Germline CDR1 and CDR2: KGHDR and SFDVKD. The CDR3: CATGSWQGETQYF.

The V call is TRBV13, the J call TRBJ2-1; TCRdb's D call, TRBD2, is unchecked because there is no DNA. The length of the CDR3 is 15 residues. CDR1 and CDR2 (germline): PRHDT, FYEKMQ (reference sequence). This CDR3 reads CASSPSGRGYNEQFF. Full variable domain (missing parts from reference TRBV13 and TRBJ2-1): AAGVIQSPRHLIKEKRETATLKCYPIPRHDTVYWYQQGPGQDPQFLISFYEKMQSDKGSIPDRFSAQQFSDYHSELNMSSLELGDSALYFCASSPSGRGYNEQFFGPGTRLTVL.

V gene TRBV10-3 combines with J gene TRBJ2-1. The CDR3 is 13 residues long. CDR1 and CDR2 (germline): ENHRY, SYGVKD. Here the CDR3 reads CAAEKDDRDQQFF.

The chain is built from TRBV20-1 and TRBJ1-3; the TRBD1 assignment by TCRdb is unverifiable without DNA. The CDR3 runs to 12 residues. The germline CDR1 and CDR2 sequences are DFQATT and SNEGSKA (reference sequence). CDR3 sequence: CSALRVGNTIYF.

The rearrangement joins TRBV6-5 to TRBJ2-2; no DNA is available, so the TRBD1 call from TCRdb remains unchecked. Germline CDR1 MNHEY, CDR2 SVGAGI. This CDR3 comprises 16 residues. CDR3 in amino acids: CASSWTGATNTGELFF.

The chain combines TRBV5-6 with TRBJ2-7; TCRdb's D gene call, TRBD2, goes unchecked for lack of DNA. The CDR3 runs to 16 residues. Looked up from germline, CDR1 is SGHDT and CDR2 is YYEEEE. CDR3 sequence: CASSLETSGISYEQYF.

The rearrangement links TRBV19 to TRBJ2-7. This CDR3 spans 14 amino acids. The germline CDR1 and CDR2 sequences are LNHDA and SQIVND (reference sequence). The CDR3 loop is CASSIRDLSYEQYF.

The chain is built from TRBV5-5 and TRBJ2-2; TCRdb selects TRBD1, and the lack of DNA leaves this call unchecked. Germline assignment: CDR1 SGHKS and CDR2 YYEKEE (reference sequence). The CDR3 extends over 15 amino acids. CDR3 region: CASTLPGRNTGELFF.

CDR3 amino acids: CASSLEQAVGTEAFF. V and J are TRBV7-2 and TRBJ1-1; lacking DNA, the TRBD1 call made by TCRdb goes unchecked. The V gene's germline CDR1 is SGHTA and CDR2 FQGNSA. The CDR3 has 15 residues.